Presented here are 26 T cell receptor beta chains from one specimen sequenced in a study of shared clonotypes between healthy human individuals. TCRdb's copy holds only in-frame clones and misses some; the assay was immunoSEQ multiplex PCR. The sample includes approximately 2.3 million clones, 80% to 95% of them seen just once. The sample consisted of naive CD4+ T cells from PBMCs. Subset described: CD45RA+ positively selected. The receptors stem from a man in his late teens or twenties in good health. Some clones in this sample may be carry-over from other donors' samples.

This rearrangement joins TRBV6-1 to TRBJ2-7; D could derive from TRBD1 or TRBD2 (5 bases each). This CDR3 has 16 amino acids. V was clipped by 3 bases and J by 3 bases, with 18 bases between them. Per germline, CDR1 MNHNS and CDR2 SASEGT. The chain's CDR3 is CASSDPPGRGVYEQYF. CDR3 nucleotide sequence: TGTGCCAGCAGTGACCCACCGGGACGGGGCGTCTACGAGCAGTACTTC.

The rearrangement uses TRBV10-3 and TRBJ2-7; D uncertain. In germline, CDR1 is ENHRY, CDR2 SYGVKD. Trimming removed 11 bases from V and 3 bases from J, with 20 bases in between. The CDR3 length is 14 residues. The CDR3 sequence is CAAPVDRAYYEQYF. CDR3 nucleotides: TGTGCCGCTCCTGTGGACCGGGCTTACTACGAGCAGTACTTC.

The chain has TRBV29-1 and TRBJ1-2; D is ambiguous. The CDR3 is made up of 12 amino acids. The germline gives CDR1 SQVTM, CDR2 ANQGSEA. V gave up 7 bases and J gave up 0 bases, with 9 bases separating them. CDR3 sequence reads: CSAGLANYGYTF. The CDR3 DNA is TGCAGCGCTGGGTTGGCTAACTATGGCTACACCTTC.

The chain is built from TRBV5-8 and TRBJ2-3; D not certain. Trimming left V 4 bases short and J 7 bases short, with 10 bases between. The CDR3 extends over 12 amino acids. Per germline, CDR1 SGHTS and CDR2 YDEGEE. Here the CDR3 reads CASSPPGYTQYF. Written as DNA, the CDR3 is TGTGCCAGCAGCCCCCCCGGTTATACGCAGTATTTT.

The chain carries TRBV5-1 and TRBJ2-1, with 12 bases identical to TRBD2. The CDR3 length is 16 residues. Trimming at V came to 4 bases and at J to 4 bases, leaving 6 bases not matched to a gene. The V gene's germline CDR1 is SGHRS and CDR2 YFSETQ. CDR3 sequence: CASSRLGLAGYNEQFF. The DNA of the CDR3 is TGCGCCAGCAGCCGACTAGGACTAGCGGGGTACAATGAGCAGTTCTTC.

This clone has more than one count but fewer than ten. The genes are TRBV29-1 and TRBJ1-1; D uncertain. CDR3 length: 11 amino acids. V was pared by 7 bases and J by 7 bases, with 13 bases between. Germline loops: CDR1 SQVTM, CDR2 ANQGSEA. DNA for the CDR3: TGCAGCGGACACCTCCGGGGTGAAGCTTTCTTT. Translated, it gives CSGHLRGEAFF.

The chain joins TRBV10-3 to TRBJ1-2; possible D gene TRBD1, 5 bases. Germline V gives CDR1 ENHRY, CDR2 SYGVKD. CDR3 length equals 13 residues. Trimming took 2 bases from V and 6 from J, leaving 10 bases between them. The CDR3 here is CAISEGREDGYTF. In nucleotides, the CDR3 is TGTGCCATCAGTGAGGGCAGGGAAGATGGCTACACCTTC.

The chain uses TRBV21-1 and TRBJ2-6. TRBV21-1 is a recognized pseudogene. The length of the CDR3 is 17 residues. The CDR3 sequence is CANRGRIPSSGANVLTF. CDR3 DNA sequence: TGTGCCAACAGAGGTCGTATACCCAGCTCTGGGGCCAACGTCCTGACTTTC.

This chain connects TRBV4-1 to TRBJ1-1; TRBD1 matches at 7 bases. J was trimmed by 2 bases and V by 7 bases; bases with no gene match: 13. The CDR3 contains 16 residues. CDR1 is MGHRA, CDR2 YSYEKL, per germline. Written as DNA, the CDR3 is TGCGCCAGCAAATCAGGGGGTGGTACGGACAACACTGAAGCTTTCTTT. Translation: CASKSGGGTDNTEAFF.

V gene TRBV7-2 combines with J gene TRBJ1-6; no clear D gene. Trimming left V 5 bases short and J 11 bases short, with 19 bases between. In germline, CDR1 is SGHTA, CDR2 FQGNSA. The CDR3 totals 15 residues. CDR3 region: CASSPLVQVSTPLHF. The CDR3 coding sequence is TGTGCCAGCAGCCCCCTGGTGCAGGTCTCGACACCCCTCCACTTT.

J is TRBJ2-1 and V is TRBV7-9; D is unclear. Deletions cut 11 bases from V and 0 bases from J, with 11 bases between. CDR3 length equals 13 residues. The V gene's germline CDR1 is SEHNR and CDR2 FQNEAQ (reference sequence). CDR3 loop: CAGSENSYNEQFF. CDR3 sequence (DNA): TGTGCCGGATCCGAAAACTCCTACAATGAGCAGTTCTTC.

This chain uses TRBV5-1 with TRBJ2-7, with TRBD2 matching 7 bases. The CDR3 is 15 residues long. The J segment lost 5 bases and the V segment lost 0 bases, leaving 8 bases of the junction unmatched. Per the germline V gene, CDR1 is SGHRS and CDR2 is YFSETQ. The CDR3, as DNA: TGCGCCAGCAGCTTGGTCGGGACTACTGGAAACGAGCAGTACTTC. It specifies CASSLVGTTGNEQYF.

This sequence joins TRBV7-3 and TRBJ2-5; no firm D call. This CDR3 comprises 13 residues. Germline loops: CDR1 SGHTA, CDR2 FQGTGA. The V gene lost 2 bases and the J gene lost 1 base, with 5 bases spanning the gap. The CDR3 loop is CASSLARQETQYF. CDR3 DNA: TGTGCCAGCAGCTTAGCCCGCCAAGAGACCCAGTACTTC.

The chain employs TRBV11-3 and TRBJ2-3; 7 nucleotides line up with TRBD1. Germline V gene sequence: CDR1 SGHNT, CDR2 YENEEA. The J segment lost 5 bases and the V segment lost 4 bases, leaving 6 bases of the junction unmatched. CDR3 size: 14 residues. CDR3 region: CASSSTRGKDTQYF. The CDR3 bases are TGTGCCAGCAGCTCTACCAGGGGGAAAGATACGCAGTATTTT.

The chain recombines TRBV11-2 with TRBJ2-3; TRBD1 might be the D (7 bases). The germline gives CDR1 SGHAT, CDR2 FQNNGV. This CDR3 comprises 15 residues. The V and J ends lost 2 bases and 4 bases respectively, with 13 bases between them. Here the CDR3 DNA reads TGTGCCAGCAGCTTAAGCAGGGGGGAGTCAGATACGCAGTATTTT. Translated, it gives CASSLSRGESDTQYF.

V gene TRBV7-9 combines with J gene TRBJ1-4; tentatively, D is TRBD1 (6 bases). Trimming removed 3 bases at V and 0 bases at J, with 11 bases between. This CDR3 is built from 16 residues. Germline V gene sequence: CDR1 SEHNR, CDR2 FQNEAQ (reference sequence). In DNA form, the CDR3 reads TGTGCCAGCAGCTTCAGGGGCGGCTCAACTAATGAAAAACTGTTTTTT. This translates into CASSFRGGSTNEKLFF. Drawing the rest from reference TRBV7-9 and TRBJ1-4, the complete variable domain is DTGVSQNPRHKITKRGQNVTFRCDPISEHNRLYWYRQTLGQGPEFLTYFQNEAQLEKSRLLSDRFSAERPKGSFSTLEIQRTEQGDSAMYLCASSFRGGSTNEKLFFGSGTQLSVL.

Points on this clone: This CDR3 is also generated by other DNA sequences in the sample. V usage is TRBV5-1 and J usage is TRBJ2-1; TRBD2 matches 7 bases. CDR1 and CDR2 from the germline V gene are SGHRS and YFSETQ. Germline trimming cut 5 bases from V and 5 bases from J; bases unmatched to any gene: 4. CDR3 length: 13 residues. The CDR3 sequence is CASRGGSDNEQFF. DNA of the CDR3: TGCGCCAGCAGGGGCGGGAGCGACAATGAGCAGTTCTTC.

The chain links TRBV19 to TRBJ2-3, with TRBD2 matching 7 bases. The V gene's germline CDR1 is LNHDA and CDR2 SQIVND (reference sequence). The CDR3 totals 16 residues. Trimming removed 4 bases from V and 2 bases from J; junction bases left unmatched: 9. Here the CDR3 reads CASSTLGGSATDTQYF. CDR3 nucleotides: TGTGCCAGTAGTACGTTGGGCGGGAGTGCCACAGATACGCAGTATTTT.

The CDR3 region is CASSSTGVRGTGELFF. For the CDR3, the DNA is TGCGCCAGCAGCTCAACAGGTGTCCGGGGCACCGGGGAGCTGTTTTTT. V gene TRBV5-1 combines with J gene TRBJ2-2; D may correspond to TRBD1 or TRBD2 (5 bases each). V lost 3 bases, J lost 4 bases, and 16 bases lay in between. The CDR3 has 16 residues. The V gene's germline CDR1 is SGHRS and CDR2 YFSETQ.

This chain joins TRBV2 and TRBJ2-7, with 8 positions matching TRBD2. This CDR3 has 15 residues. CDR1 and CDR2 (germline): SNHLY, FYNNEI. Unmatched junction bases numbered 9, after V lost 6 bases and J lost 2 bases. The CDR3 reads CASRGGLAGTYEQYF. DNA for the CDR3: TGTGCCAGCAGGGGGGGGCTAGCGGGTACCTACGAGCAGTACTTC.

The V and J genes are TRBV9 and TRBJ2-1; the match to TRBD1 covers 10 bases. The V gene end was trimmed by 0 bases and the J gene end by 4 bases; junction bases not matched to a gene: 4. This CDR3 region has 16 residues. The germline CDR1 and CDR2 sequences are SGDLS and YYNGEE. The CDR3 loop is CASSVGQGAVYNEQFF. For the CDR3, the DNA is TGTGCCAGCAGCGTAGGACAGGGGGCGGTATACAATGAGCAGTTCTTC.

V and J are TRBV10-3 and TRBJ1-6, with 8 bases identical to TRBD1. This CDR3 contains 16 residues. Germline CDR1 reads ENHRY; CDR2 reads SYGVKD. After removal of 4 bases from V and 6 bases from J, the junction contained 8 bases not matched to a gene. The CDR3 sequence: CAISAGGTNSNSPLHF. The CDR3 nucleotides are TGTGCCATCAGTGCAGGGGGCACTAACAGTAATTCACCCCTCCACTTT.

The genes are TRBV15 and TRBJ2-5; D gene unclear. The CDR3 runs to 16 residues. V gave up 0 bases and J gave up 4 bases, with 15 bases separating them. CDR1 LNHNV and CDR2 YYDKDF come from the germline V gene (reference sequence). The CDR3 DNA follows: TGTGCCACCAGCAGAGACGGTACCGGACCAGGAGAGACCCAGTACTTC. Translated, it gives CATSRDGTGPGETQYF.

The J gene is TRBJ1-4, the V gene TRBV6-6; no reliable D call. V was trimmed by 2 bases and J by 0 bases, leaving 10 bases between them. CDR1 and CDR2 (germline): MNHNY, SVGAGI (reference sequence). The CDR3 consists of 16 residues. CDR3 DNA sequence: TGTGCCAGCAGTTACGCTTATAGGGCAACTAATGAAAAACTGTTTTTT. It encodes CASSYAYRATNEKLFF.

This chain's CDR3 is CASSPSAGLAGDTGELFF. As DNA, the CDR3 is TGTGCCAGTAGTCCAAGTGCGGGACTAGCGGGAGATACCGGGGAGCTGTTTTTT. The V gene is TRBV19, the J gene TRBJ2-2; 14 bases map to TRBD2. The CDR3 is 18 residues long. V trimming: 5 bases; J trimming: 5 bases; junction bases outside the gene matches: 10. Germline CDR1 LNHDA, CDR2 SQIVND (reference sequence).

The chain has TRBV18 and TRBJ2-5; D call uncertain. Looked up from germline, CDR1 is KGHSH and CDR2 is LQKENI. The V end was cut by 4 bases, the J end by 5 bases, with 14 bases between. CDR3 length equals 14 residues. The CDR3 region is CASSRRPGQETQYF. CDR3 nucleotide sequence: TGTGCCAGCTCACGACGACCGGGCCAGGAGACCCAGTACTTC.